The table lists the clone carrying this TCR beta chain with a few counts. Researchers took RNA transcripts and amplified the TCR beta CDR3 regions from them. In the first-round RT-PCR of the TCR CDR3, the HTBI primer set was used. TCRdb re-derived calls from the multiplex PCR reads in MiXCR, one entry per CDR3 protein. The data hold hundreds of thousands of distinct CDR3 sequences, with around 25% observed a single time. The sample originates from a study of T cells in Graves' hyperthyroidism and ophthalmopathy. There are 15 residues in the CDR3. With V trimmed by 4 bases and J by 9 bases, 8 bases remained unmatched. Germline CDR1 SGHDT, CDR2 YYEEEE.

The source is a man aged 45-60 years with Graves' hyperthyroidism. The chain links TRBV5-6 to TRBJ2-1; 12 bases align to TRBD2. The sample taken for sequencing was blood. This chain's CDR3 is CASSAGLAGRGEQFF. The CDR3, as DNA: TGTGCCAGCAGCGCAGGACTAGCGGGACGGGGTGAGCAGTTCTTC.